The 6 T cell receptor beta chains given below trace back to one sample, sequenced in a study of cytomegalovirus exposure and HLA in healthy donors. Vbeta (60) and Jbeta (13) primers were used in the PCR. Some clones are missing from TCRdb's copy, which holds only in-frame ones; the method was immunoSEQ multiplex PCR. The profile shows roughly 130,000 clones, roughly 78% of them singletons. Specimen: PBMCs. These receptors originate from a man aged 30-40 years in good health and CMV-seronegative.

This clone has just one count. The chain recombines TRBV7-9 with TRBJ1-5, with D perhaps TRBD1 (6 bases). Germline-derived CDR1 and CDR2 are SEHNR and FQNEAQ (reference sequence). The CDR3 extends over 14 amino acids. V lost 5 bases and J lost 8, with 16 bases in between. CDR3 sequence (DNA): TGTGCCAGCAGCCCTCGGGGGGCGCATGAGCCCCAGCATTTT. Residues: CASSPRGAHEPQHF.

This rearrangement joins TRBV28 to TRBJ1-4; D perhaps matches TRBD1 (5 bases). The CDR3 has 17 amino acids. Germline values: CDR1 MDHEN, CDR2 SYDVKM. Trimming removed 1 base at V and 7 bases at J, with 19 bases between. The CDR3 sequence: CASSLFGRAPKIEKLFF. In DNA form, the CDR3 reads TGTGCCAGCAGTTTATTTGGCAGGGCGCCAAAGATTGAAAAACTGTTTTTT.

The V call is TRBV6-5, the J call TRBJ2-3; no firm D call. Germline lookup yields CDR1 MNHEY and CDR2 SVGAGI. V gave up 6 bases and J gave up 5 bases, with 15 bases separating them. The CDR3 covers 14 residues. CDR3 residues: CASRVTGYGDTQYF. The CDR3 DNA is TGTGCCAGCAGGGTCACCGGGTACGGAGATACGCAGTATTTT.

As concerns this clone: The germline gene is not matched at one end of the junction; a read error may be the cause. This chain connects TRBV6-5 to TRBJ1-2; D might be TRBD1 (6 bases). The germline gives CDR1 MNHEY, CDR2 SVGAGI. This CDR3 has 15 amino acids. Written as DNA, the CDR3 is TGTGCCAGCAGTACCGGACAGACCGGCAAAAATGGCTACCCCTTC. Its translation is CASSTGQTGKNGYPF.

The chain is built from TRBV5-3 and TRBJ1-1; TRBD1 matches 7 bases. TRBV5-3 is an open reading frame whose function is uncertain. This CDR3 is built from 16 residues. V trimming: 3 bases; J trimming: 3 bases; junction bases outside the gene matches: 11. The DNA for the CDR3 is TGTGCCAGAAGCTGGCCGGGCAGGGGGGTTGACACTGAAGCTTTCTTT. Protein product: CARSWPGRGVDTEAFF.

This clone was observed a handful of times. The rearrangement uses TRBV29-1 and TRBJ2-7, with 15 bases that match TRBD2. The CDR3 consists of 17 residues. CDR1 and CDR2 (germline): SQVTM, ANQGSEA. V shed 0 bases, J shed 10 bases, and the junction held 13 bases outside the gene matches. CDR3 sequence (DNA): TGCAGCGTTGAAGAAAGAGGGATCGGACTAGCGGGAGGGCCTCAGTACTTC. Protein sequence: CSVEERGIGLAGGPQYF.